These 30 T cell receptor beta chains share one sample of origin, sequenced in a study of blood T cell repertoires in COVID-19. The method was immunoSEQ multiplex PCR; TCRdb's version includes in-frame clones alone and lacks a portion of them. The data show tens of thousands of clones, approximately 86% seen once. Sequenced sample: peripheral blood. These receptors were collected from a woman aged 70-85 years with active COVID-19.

CDR3 amino acids: CASSVGAVVETQYF. The DNA of the CDR3 is TGTGCCAGCAGCGTCGGAGCAGTTGTGGAGACCCAGTACTTC. The V and J genes are TRBV9 and TRBJ2-5; the D is unclear. With 2 bases removed from V and 5 bases from J, the gap between germline ends came to 13 bases. This CDR3 is 14 amino acids long. Germline assignment: CDR1 SGDLS and CDR2 YYNGEE.

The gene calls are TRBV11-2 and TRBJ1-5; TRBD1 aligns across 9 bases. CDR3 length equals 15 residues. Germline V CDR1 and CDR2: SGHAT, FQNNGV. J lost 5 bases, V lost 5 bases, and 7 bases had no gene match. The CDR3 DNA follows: TGTGCCAGCAGCCATGACAGGGGGGGGGATCAGCCCCAGCATTTT. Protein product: CASSHDRGGDQPQHF.

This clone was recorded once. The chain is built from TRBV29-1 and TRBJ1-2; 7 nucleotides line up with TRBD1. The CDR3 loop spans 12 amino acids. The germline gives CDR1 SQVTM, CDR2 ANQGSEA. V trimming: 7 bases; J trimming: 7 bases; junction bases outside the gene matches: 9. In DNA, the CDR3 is TGCAGCGGCGGACAGGTAGAGGGTGGCTACACCTTC. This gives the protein CSGGQVEGGYTF.

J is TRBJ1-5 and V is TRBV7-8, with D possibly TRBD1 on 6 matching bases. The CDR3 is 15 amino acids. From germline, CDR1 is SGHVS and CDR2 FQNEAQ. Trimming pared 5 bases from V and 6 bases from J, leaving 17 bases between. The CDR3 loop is CASSTEGGGGQPQHF. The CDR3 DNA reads TGTGCCAGCAGCACTGAAGGGGGGGGTGGTCAGCCCCAGCATTTT.

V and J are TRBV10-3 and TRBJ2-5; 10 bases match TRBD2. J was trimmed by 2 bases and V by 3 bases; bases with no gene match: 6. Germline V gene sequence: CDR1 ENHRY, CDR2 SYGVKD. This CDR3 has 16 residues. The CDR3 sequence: CAISEGQAGGQETQYF. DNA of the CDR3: TGTGCCATCAGTGAAGGTCAAGCGGGAGGGCAAGAGACCCAGTACTTC.

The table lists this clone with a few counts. The CDR3 protein is CASSQGDSASYEQYF. As DNA, the CDR3 is TGCGCCAGCAGCCAAGGCGATAGCGCGTCCTACGAGCAGTACTTC. This chain uses TRBV4-1 with TRBJ2-7; tentative D call: TRBD2 (5 bases). The V gene's germline CDR1 is MGHRA and CDR2 YSYEKL. V lost 1 base and J 1 base, leaving 11 bases between the germline ends. This CDR3 has 15 residues.

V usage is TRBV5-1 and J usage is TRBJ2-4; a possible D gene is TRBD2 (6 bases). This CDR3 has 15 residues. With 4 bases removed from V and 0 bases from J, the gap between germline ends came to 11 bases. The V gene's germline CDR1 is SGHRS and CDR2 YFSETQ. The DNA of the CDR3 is TGCGCCAGCAGCGAGGAGGGTTTAGCCAAAAACATTCAGTACTTC. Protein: CASSEEGLAKNIQYF.

The CDR3 nucleotides are TGTGCCAGCAGCCAGCGGGGAGGGGAAGGTGAAAAACTGTTTTTT. This translates into CASSQRGGEGEKLFF. V gene TRBV4-2 combines with J gene TRBJ1-4; a weak D match, TRBD1 (5 bases). The germline gives CDR1 LGHNA, CDR2 YNFKEQ. The ends were cut back, 3 bases at V and 7 bases at J, with 15 bases in the middle. This CDR3 contains 15 residues.

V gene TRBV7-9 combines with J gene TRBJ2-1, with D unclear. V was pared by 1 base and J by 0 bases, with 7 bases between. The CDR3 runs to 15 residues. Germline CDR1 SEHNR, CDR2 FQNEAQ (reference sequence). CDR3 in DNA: TGTGCCAGCAGCTTAGTTCTAGTCTCCTACAATGAGCAGTTCTTC. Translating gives CASSLVLVSYNEQFF.

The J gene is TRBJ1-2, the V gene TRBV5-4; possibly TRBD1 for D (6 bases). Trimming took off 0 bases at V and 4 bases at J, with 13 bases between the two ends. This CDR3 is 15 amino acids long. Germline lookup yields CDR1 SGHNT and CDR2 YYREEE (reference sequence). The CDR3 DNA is TGTGCCAGCAGCTTGGCCGAACAGGGCCTCTATGGCTACACCTTC. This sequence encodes CASSLAEQGLYGYTF.

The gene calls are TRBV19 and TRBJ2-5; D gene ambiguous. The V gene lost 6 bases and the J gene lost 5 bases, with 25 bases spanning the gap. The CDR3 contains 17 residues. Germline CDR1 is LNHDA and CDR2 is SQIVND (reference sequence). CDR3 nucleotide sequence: TGTGCCAGTAGCCTAGTTGGCGAGGCCGAAACGTGGGAGACCCAGTACTTC. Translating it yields CASSLVGEAETWETQYF.

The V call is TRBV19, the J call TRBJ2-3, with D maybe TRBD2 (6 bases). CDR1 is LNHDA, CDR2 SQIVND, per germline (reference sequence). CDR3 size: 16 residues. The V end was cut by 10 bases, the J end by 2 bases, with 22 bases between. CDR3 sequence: CATLNRGAGSTDTQYF. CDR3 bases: TGTGCCACCCTCAATCGCGGTGCGGGATCCACAGATACGCAGTATTTT.

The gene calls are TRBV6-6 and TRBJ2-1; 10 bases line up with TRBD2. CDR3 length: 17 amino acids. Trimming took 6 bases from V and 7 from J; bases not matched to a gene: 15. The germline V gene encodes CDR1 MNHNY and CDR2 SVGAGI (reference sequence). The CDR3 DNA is TGTGCCAGCAGCCGAACCTCTAGCGGGAGTAGGTTAAATGAGCAGTTCTTC. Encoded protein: CASSRTSSGSRLNEQFF.

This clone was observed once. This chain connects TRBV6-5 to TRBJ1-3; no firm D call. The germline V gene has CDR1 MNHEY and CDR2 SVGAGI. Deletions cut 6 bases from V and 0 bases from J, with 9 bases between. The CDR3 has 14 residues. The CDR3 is CASSAVYSGNTIYF. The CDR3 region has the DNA TGTGCCAGCAGCGCGGTTTACTCTGGAAACACCATATATTTT.

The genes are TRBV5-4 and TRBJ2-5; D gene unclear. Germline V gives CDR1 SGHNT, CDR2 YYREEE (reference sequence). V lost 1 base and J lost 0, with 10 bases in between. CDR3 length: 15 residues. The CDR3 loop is CASSLQDYYQETQYF. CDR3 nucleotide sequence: TGTGCCAGCAGCTTGCAGGATTACTACCAAGAGACCCAGTACTTC.

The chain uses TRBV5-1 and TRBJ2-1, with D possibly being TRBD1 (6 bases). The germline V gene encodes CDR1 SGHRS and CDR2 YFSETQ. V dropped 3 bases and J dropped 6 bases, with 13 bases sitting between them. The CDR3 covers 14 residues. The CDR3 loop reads CASSSGGTGNEQFF. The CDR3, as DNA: TGCGCCAGCAGCTCTGGGGGCACGGGCAATGAGCAGTTCTTC.

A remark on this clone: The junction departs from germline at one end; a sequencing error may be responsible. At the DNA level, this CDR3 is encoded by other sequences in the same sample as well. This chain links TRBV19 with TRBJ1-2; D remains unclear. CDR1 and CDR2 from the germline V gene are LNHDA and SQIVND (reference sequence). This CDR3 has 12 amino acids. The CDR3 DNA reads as TGCGCCAGTATGTCCCATAACTATGGCTACACCTTC. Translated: CASMSHNYGYTF.

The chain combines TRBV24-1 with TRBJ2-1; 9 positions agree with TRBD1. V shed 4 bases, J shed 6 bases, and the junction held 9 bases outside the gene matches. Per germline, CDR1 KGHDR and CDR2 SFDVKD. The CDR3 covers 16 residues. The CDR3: CATSDPGQGKANEQFF. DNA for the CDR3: TGTGCCACCAGTGACCCAGGACAGGGGAAGGCCAATGAGCAGTTCTTC.

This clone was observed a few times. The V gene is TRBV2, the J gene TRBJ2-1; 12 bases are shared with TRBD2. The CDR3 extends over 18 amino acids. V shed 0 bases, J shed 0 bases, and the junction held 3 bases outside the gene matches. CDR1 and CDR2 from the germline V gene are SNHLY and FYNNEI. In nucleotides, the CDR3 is TGTGCCAGCAGTGAAGCCGGACTAGCGGGGAGCTCCTACAATGAGCAGTTCTTC. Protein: CASSEAGLAGSSYNEQFF.

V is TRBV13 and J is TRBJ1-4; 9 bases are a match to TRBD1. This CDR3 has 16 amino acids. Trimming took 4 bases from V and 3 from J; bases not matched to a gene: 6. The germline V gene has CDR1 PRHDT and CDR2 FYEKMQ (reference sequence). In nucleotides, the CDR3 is TGTGCCAGCAGCTCGGGACAGGGCGCTTCTAATGAAAAACTGTTTTTT. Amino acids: CASSSGQGASNEKLFF.

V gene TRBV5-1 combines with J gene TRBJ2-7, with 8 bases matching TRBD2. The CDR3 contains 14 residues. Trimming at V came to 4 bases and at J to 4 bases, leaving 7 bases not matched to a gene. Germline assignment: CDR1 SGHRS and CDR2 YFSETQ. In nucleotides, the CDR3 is TGCGCCAGCAGCGCGACTAGCGAGAGTTACGAGCAGTACTTC. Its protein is CASSATSESYEQYF.

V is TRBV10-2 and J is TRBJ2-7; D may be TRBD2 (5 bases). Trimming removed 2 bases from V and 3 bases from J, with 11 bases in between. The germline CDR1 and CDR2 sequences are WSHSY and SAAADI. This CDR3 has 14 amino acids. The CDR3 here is CASSEGRGIYEQYF. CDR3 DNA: TGCGCCAGCAGTGAGGGTCGGGGTATCTACGAGCAGTACTTC.

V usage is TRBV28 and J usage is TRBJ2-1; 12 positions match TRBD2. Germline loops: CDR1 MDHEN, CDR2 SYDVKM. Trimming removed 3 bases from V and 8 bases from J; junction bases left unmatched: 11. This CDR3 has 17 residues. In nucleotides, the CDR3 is TGTGCCAGCAGTTTTGATGTTGGGACTAGCGGGTCTGATGAGCAGTTCTTC. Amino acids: CASSFDVGTSGSDEQFF.

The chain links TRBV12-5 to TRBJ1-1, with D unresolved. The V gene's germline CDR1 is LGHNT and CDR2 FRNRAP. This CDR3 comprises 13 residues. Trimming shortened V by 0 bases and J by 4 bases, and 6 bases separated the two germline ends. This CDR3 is CASGLVGGTEAFF. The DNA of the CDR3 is TGTGCTAGTGGTTTGGTAGGAGGCACTGAAGCTTTCTTT.

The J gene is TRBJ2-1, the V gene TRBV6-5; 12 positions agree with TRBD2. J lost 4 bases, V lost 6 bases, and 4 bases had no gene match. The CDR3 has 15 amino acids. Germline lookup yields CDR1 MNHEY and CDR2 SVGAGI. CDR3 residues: CASRRTSGNYNEQFF. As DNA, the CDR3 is TGTGCCAGCAGAAGGACTAGCGGGAATTACAATGAGCAGTTCTTC.

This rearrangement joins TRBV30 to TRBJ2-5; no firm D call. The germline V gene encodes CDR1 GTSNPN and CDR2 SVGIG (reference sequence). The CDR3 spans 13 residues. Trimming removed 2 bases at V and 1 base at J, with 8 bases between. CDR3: CAWSLQAQETQYF. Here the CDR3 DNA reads TGTGCCTGGAGTTTGCAGGCCCAAGAGACCCAGTACTTC.

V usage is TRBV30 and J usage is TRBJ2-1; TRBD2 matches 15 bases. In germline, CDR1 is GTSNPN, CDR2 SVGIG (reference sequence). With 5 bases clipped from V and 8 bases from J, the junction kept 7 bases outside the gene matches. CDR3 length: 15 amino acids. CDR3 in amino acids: CAWSGLAGGWDEQFF. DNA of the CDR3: TGTGCCTGGTCGGGACTAGCGGGAGGATGGGATGAGCAGTTCTTC.

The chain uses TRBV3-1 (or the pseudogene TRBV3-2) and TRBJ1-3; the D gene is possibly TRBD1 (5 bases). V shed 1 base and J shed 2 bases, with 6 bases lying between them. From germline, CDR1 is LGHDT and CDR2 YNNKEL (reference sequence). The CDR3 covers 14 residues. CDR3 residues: CASSQGTTGNTIYF. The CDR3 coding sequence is TGTGCCAGCAGCCAAGGGACAACTGGAAACACCATATATTTT.

CDR3 amino acids: CASRVGVGTDTQYF. The CDR3 DNA reads TGTGCCAGTAGGGTGGGAGTCGGCACAGATACGCAGTATTTT. The chain combines TRBV19 with TRBJ2-3; D might be TRBD2 (5 bases). Germline-derived CDR1 and CDR2 are LNHDA and SQIVND (reference sequence). This CDR3 is built from 14 residues. The germline V and J ends were trimmed by 6 bases and 1 base, with 11 bases remaining between them.

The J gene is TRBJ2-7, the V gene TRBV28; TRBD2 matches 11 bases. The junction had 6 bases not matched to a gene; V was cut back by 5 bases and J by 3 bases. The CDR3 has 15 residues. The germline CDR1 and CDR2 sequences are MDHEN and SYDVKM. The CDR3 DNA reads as TGTGCCAGCAGTGAGACTAGCGGGATACACTACGAGCAGTACTTC. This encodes CASSETSGIHYEQYF. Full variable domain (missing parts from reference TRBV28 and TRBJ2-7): DVKVTQSSRYLVKRTGEKVFLECVQDMDHENMFWYRQDPGLGLRLIYFSYDVKMKEKGDIPEGYSVSREKKERFSLILESASTNQTSMYLCASSETSGIHYEQYFGPGTRLTVT.